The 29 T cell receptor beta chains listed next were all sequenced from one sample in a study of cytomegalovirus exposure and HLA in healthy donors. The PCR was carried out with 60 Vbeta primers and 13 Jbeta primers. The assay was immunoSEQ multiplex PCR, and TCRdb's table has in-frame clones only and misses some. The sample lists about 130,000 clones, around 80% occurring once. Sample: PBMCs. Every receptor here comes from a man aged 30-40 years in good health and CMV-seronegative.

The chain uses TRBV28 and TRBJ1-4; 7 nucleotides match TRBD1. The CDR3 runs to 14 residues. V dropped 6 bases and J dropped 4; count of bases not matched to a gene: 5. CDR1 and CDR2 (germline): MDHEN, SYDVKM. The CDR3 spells CASSRDSHNEKLFF. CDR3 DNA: TGTGCCAGCAGCCGGGACAGCCATAATGAAAAACTGTTTTTT.

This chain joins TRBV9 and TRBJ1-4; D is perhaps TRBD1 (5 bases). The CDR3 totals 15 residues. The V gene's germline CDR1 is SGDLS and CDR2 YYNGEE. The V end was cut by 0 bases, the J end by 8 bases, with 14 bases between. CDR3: CASSVGGGTSEKLFF. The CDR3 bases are TGTGCCAGCAGCGTAGGGGGGGGGACCAGCGAAAAACTGTTTTTT.

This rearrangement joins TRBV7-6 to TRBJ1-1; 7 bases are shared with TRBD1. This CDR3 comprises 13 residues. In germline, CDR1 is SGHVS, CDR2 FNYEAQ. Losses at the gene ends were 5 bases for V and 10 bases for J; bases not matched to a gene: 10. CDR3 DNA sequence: TGTGCCAGCAGCCAAACAGGGGCCGGGACAGCTTTCTTT. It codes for CASSQTGAGTAFF. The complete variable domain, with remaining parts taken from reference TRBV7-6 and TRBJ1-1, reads GAGVSQSPRYKVTKRGQDVALRCDPISGHVSLYWYRQALGQGPEFLTYFNYEAQQDKSGLPNDRFSAERPEGSISTLTIQRTEQRDSAMYRCASSQTGAGTAFFGQGTRLTVV.

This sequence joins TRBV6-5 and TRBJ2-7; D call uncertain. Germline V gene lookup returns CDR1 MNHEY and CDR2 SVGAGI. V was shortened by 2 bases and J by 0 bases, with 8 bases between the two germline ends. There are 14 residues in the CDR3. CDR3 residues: CASSYEAYSYEQYF. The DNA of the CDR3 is TGTGCCAGCAGTTACGAAGCGTACTCCTACGAGCAGTACTTC.

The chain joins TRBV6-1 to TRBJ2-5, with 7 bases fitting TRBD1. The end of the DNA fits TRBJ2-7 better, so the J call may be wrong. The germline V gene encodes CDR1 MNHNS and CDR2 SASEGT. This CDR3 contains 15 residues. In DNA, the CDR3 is TGTGCCAGCAGTGGACAGGGACCGGGGTCCTACGAGCAGTACTTC. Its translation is CASSGQGPGSYEQYF.

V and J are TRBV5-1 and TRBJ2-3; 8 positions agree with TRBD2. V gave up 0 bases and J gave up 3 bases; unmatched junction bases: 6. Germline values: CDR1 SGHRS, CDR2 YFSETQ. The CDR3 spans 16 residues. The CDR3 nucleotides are TGCGCCAGCAGCTTGGCGGGGGGGCCGAGAACAGATACGCAGTATTTT. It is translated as CASSLAGGPRTDTQYF.

CDR3: CASSLAQGPGELFF. In nucleotides, the CDR3 is TGTGCCAGCTCACTAGCACAGGGTCCCGGGGAGCTGTTTTTT. This chain uses TRBV18 with TRBJ2-2, with a weak D call TRBD1 (6 bases). This CDR3 spans 14 amino acids. The V end was cut by 4 bases, the J end by 6 bases, with 12 bases between. Germline CDR1 reads KGHSH; CDR2 reads LQKENI.

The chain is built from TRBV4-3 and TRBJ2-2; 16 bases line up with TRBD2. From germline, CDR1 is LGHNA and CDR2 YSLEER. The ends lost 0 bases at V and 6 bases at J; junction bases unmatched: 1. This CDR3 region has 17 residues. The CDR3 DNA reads TGCGCCAGCAGCCAAGAGGGACTAGCGGGGGGGGCCGGGGAGCTGTTTTTT. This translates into CASSQEGLAGGAGELFF.

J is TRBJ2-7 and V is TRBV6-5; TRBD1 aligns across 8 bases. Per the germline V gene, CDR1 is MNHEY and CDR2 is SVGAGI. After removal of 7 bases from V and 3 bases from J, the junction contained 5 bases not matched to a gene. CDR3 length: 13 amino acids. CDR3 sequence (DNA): TGTGCCAGCAACGGACAGGGTAACTACGAGCAGTACTTC. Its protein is CASNGQGNYEQYF.

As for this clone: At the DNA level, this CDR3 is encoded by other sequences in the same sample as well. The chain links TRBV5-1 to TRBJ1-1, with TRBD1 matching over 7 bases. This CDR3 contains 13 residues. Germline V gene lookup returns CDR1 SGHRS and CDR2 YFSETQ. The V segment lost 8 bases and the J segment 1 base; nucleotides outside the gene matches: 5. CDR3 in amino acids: CASTTGENTEAFF. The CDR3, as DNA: TGCGCCAGTACAACAGGGGAGAACACTGAAGCTTTCTTT.

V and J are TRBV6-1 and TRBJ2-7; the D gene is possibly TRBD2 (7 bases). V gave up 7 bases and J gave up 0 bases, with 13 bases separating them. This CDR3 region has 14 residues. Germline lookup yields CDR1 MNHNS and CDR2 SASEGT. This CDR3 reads CASTKGGVSYEQYF. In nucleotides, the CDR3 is TGTGCCAGCACCAAAGGGGGGGTCTCCTACGAGCAGTACTTC.

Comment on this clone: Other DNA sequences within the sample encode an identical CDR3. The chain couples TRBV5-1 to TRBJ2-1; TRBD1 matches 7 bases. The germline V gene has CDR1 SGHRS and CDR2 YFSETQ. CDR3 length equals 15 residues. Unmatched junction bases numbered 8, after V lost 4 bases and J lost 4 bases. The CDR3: CASSLRQGSYNEQFF. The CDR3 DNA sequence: TGCGCCAGCAGCCTTCGACAGGGCTCATACAATGAGCAGTTCTTC.

CDR3 region: CASGVEDRIGQFF. CDR3 nucleotides: TGTGCCAGTGGGGTGGAAGACAGAATAGGGCAGTTCTTC. V is TRBV2 and J is TRBJ2-1, with D perhaps TRBD1 (5 bases). Trimming took 9 bases from V and 12 from J, leaving 21 bases between them. This CDR3 has 13 amino acids. Germline assignment: CDR1 SNHLY and CDR2 FYNNEI.

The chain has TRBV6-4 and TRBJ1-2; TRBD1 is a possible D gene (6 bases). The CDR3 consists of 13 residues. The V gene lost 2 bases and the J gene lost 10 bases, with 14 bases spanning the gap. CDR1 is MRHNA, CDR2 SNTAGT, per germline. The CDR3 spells CASSDGYRVNYTF. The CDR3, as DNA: TGTGCCAGCAGTGACGGGTACAGGGTGAACTACACCTTC.

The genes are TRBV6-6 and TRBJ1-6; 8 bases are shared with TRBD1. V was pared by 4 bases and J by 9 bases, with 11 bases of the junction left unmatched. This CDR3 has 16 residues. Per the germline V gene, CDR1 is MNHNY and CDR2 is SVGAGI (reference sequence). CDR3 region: CASSSVGHRGGSPLHF. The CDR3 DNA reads TGTGCCAGCAGTTCCGTTGGGCACAGGGGGGGTTCACCCCTCCACTTT.

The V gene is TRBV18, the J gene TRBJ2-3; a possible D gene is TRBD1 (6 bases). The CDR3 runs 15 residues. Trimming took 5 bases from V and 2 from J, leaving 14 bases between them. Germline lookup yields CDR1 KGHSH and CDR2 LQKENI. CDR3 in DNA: TGTGCCAGCTCAATGTCCAGGGGCGTCACAGATACGCAGTATTTT. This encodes CASSMSRGVTDTQYF.

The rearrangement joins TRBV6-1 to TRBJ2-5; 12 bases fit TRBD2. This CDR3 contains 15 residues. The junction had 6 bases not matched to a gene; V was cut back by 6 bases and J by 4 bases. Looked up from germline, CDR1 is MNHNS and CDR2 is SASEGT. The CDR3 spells CASSDLAGGAETQYF. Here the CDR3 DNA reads TGTGCCAGCAGCGACCTAGCGGGGGGGGCAGAGACCCAGTACTTC.

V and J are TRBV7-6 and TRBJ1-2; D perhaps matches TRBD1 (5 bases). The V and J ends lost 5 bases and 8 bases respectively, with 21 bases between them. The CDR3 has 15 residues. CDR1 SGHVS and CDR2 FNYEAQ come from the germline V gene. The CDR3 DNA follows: TGTGCCAGCAGCCCCATGGCGGACAAGGCTTGGGGCTACACCTTC. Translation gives CASSPMADKAWGYTF.

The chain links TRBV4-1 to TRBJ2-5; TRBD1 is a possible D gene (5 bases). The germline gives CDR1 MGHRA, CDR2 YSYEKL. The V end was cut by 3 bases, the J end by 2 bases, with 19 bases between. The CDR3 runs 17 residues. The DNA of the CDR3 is TGCGCCAGCAGCCAGGACGGGCTCCTGGGGCGGCAAGAGACCCAGTACTTC. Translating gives CASSQDGLLGRQETQYF.

The DNA of the CDR3 is TGTGCCAGCACCTCGGGTGATCAGCCCCAGCATTTT. It specifies CASTSGDQPQHF. The chain uses TRBV27 and TRBJ1-5; D call uncertain. The V gene lost 7 bases and the J gene lost 5 bases, with 9 bases spanning the gap. The CDR3 length is 12 residues. Germline V CDR1 and CDR2: MNHEY, SMNVEV (reference sequence).

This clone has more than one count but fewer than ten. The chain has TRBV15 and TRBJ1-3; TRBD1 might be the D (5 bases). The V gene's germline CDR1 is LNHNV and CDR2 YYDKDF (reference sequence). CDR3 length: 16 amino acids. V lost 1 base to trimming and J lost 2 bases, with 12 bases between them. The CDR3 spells CATSRVLGGTGNTIYF. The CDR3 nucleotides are TGTGCCACCAGCAGAGTCCTCGGGGGGACTGGAAACACCATATATTTT.

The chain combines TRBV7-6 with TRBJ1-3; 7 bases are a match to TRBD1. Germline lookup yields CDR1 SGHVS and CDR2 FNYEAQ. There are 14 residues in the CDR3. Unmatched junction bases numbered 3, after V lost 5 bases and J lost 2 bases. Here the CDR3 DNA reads TGTGCCAGCAGCCCCGGGACAGCTGGAAACACCATATATTTT. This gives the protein CASSPGTAGNTIYF.

CDR3 protein: CASSGTSGTYNEQFF. CDR3 nucleotides: TGTGCCAGCAGTGGGACTAGCGGGACCTACAATGAGCAGTTCTTC. The V gene is TRBV2, the J gene TRBJ2-1; 12 positions match TRBD2. The ends lost 4 bases at V and 2 bases at J; junction bases unmatched: 0. Germline V lookup: CDR1 SNHLY, CDR2 FYNNEI. This CDR3 has 15 residues.

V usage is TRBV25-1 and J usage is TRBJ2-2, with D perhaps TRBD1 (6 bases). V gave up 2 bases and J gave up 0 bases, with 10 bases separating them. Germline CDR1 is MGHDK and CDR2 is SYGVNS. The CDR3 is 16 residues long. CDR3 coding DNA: TGTGCCAGCAGTGAACGGCAGGGGACGAACACCGGGGAGCTGTTTTTT. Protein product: CASSERQGTNTGELFF.

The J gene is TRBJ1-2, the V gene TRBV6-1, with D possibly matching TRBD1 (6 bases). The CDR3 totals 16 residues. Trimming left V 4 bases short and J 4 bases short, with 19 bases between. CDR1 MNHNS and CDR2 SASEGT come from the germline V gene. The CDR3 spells CASSVNLWGRGYGYTF. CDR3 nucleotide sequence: TGTGCCAGCAGTGTTAACCTCTGGGGGCGCGGCTATGGCTACACCTTC.

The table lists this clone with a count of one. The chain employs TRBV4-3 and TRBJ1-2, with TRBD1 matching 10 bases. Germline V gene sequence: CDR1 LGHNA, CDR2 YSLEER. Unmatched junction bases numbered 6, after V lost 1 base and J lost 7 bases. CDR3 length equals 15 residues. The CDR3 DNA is TGCGCCAGCAGCCAAGGTTCGACAGGGGGCATTGGCTACACCTTC. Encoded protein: CASSQGSTGGIGYTF.

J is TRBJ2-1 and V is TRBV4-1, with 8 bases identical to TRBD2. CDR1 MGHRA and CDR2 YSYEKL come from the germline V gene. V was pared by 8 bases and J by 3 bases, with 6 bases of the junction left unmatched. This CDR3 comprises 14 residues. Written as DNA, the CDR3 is TGCGCCAGCTCCCCAGCGGGAGTCTACAATGAGCAGTTCTTC. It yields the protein CASSPAGVYNEQFF.

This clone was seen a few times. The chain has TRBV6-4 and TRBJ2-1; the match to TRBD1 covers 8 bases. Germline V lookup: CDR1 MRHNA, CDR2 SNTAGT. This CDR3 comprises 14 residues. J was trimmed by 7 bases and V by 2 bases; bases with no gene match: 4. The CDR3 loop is CASSDEQGGNEQFF. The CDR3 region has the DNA TGTGCCAGCAGTGACGAACAGGGGGGTAATGAGCAGTTCTTC.

The CDR3 region is CASSPGGPGSGANVLTF. The CDR3 coding sequence is TGTGCCAGCAGCCCGGGGGGCCCGGGCTCTGGGGCCAACGTCCTGACTTTC. This sequence joins TRBV14 and TRBJ2-6; a weak D match, TRBD2 (7 bases). The V gene lost 4 bases and the J gene lost 0 bases, with 13 bases spanning the gap. Germline V gene data show CDR1 as SGHDN and CDR2 as FVKESK. The CDR3 is 17 amino acids.